These 10 T cell receptor beta chains came from one sample sequenced in a study of blood T cell dynamics during melanoma immunotherapy. Time point of the sample: week 3, after first cycle of checkpoint inhibitor. Sequencing used immunoSEQ multiplex PCR; TCRdb keeps in-frame clones, though not all of them. This repertoire shows about 8,400 clones, approximately 85% found once; its top ten account for 3.6%. Sequencing used blood, obtained from a patient treated with checkpoint blockade. These TCRs come from a human donor with melanoma.

This clone was seen a single time. CDR3 sequence: CASRPGGQNEKLFF. The CDR3 DNA reads TGTGCCAGTAGGCCCGGGGGACAGAATGAAAAACTGTTTTTT. The chain carries TRBV19 and TRBJ1-4; 7 nucleotides line up with TRBD1. V lost 6 bases, J lost 5 bases, and 6 bases stayed unmatched. The V gene's germline CDR1 is LNHDA and CDR2 SQIVND (reference sequence). CDR3 length: 14 residues. Drawing the rest from reference TRBV19 and TRBJ1-4, the complete variable domain is DGGITQSPKYLFRKEGQNVTLSCEQNLNHDAMYWYRQDPGQGLRLIYYSQIVNDFQKGDIAEGYSVSREKKESFPLTVTSAQKNPTAFYLCASRPGGQNEKLFFGSGTQLSVL.

The gene calls are TRBV10-2 and TRBJ2-7; D tentatively fits TRBD1 or TRBD2 (5 bases each). Trimming took off 6 bases at V and 3 bases at J, with 15 bases between the two ends. Germline-derived CDR1 and CDR2 are WSHSY and SAAADI. The CDR3 consists of 14 residues. The CDR3 reads CASRVGEMNYEQYF. The CDR3 DNA follows: TGCGCCAGCAGGGTAGGGGAGATGAACTACGAGCAGTACTTC.

CDR3 sequence: CASSQDKTGYEAEKLFF. CDR3 bases: TGCGCCAGCAGCCAAGATAAGACAGGGTACGAGGCTGAAAAACTGTTTTTT. This chain links TRBV4-1 with TRBJ1-4, with 7 nucleotides matching TRBD1. CDR3 length: 17 amino acids. V was pared by 0 bases and J by 7 bases, with 11 bases of the junction left unmatched. The germline V gene has CDR1 MGHRA and CDR2 YSYEKL.

This chain connects TRBV6-5 to TRBJ1-5, with D perhaps matching TRBD1 (5 bases). The CDR3 contains 13 residues. Germline lookup yields CDR1 MNHEY and CDR2 SVGAGI. Trimming cost V 2 bases and J 6 bases, with 8 bases left between them. The CDR3 DNA sequence: TGTGCCAGCAGTTACCTGCAGGGTCAGCCCCAGCATTTT. It codes for CASSYLQGQPQHF.

Only one count was recorded for this clone. The genes are TRBV2 and TRBJ1-2, with D hard to call. The CDR3 is 12 amino acids. Per germline, CDR1 SNHLY and CDR2 FYNNEI. The V end lost 5 bases, the J end lost 7 bases, and 11 bases lay between the germline ends. The chain's CDR3 is CASSWAGGGYTF. DNA for the CDR3: TGTGCCAGCAGTTGGGCAGGCGGTGGCTACACCTTC.

The chain carries TRBV2 and TRBJ1-2; 8 positions match TRBD1. The CDR3 sequence is 11 residues long. V lost 7 bases to trimming and J lost 6 bases; unmatched junction nucleotides: 1. CDR1 and CDR2 from the germline V gene are SNHLY and FYNNEI. CDR3 in amino acids: CASTGGNGYTF. CDR3 coding DNA: TGTGCCAGCACAGGGGGCAATGGCTACACCTTC.

This chain connects TRBV5-4 to TRBJ2-5, with 7 bases that match TRBD2. Gene TRBJ2-7 matches the end of the DNA better, so the J call may be wrong. CDR1 and CDR2 from the germline V gene are SGHNT and YYREEE (reference sequence). CDR3 length: 14 residues. The CDR3 protein is CASSRDGGSYEQYF. Written as DNA, the CDR3 is TGTGCCAGCAGCAGAGACGGGGGGTCCTACGAGCAGTACTTC.

V and J are TRBV7-9 and TRBJ1-1, with TRBD1 as a possible D gene (5 bases). This CDR3 has 13 residues. V was shortened by 10 bases and J by 4 bases, with 16 bases between the two germline ends. The V gene's germline CDR1 is SEHNR and CDR2 FQNEAQ (reference sequence). Here the CDR3 DNA reads TGTGCCACGAGAGCGGGGCTTGGCACTGAAGCTTTCTTT. Amino acid sequence: CATRAGLGTEAFF.

This chain uses TRBV9 with TRBJ1-1, with 10 bases fitting TRBD1. Germline trimming cut 3 bases from V and 1 base from J; bases unmatched to any gene: 9. The CDR3 consists of 17 residues. Germline CDR1 and CDR2: SGDLS and YYNGEE. Here the CDR3 DNA reads TGTGCCAGCAGCGCATCCGGGACAGGGGCTGGGAACACTGAAGCTTTCTTT. It translates to CASSASGTGAGNTEAFF.

The chain couples TRBV7-8 to TRBJ2-7; 7 nucleotides line up with TRBD1. CDR1 is SGHVS and CDR2 is FQNEAQ in the germline V gene. The CDR3 has 16 amino acids. V was clipped by 5 bases and J by 0 bases; unmatched bases: 10. CDR3 DNA: TGTGCCAGCAGCCTCAGGACAGGATTTGGCTCCTACGAGCAGTACTTC. It translates to CASSLRTGFGSYEQYF.